These 25 T cell receptor beta chains were sequenced from one sample in a study of blood T cells in healthy people across ages. The use of a sample-barcoded 5' primer and a J-beta primer mix characterized a second PCR of roughly 6 to 11 cycles. A single record per CDR3 protein comes from TCRdb applying MiXCR to the 5' RACE reads. The sample lists about 1.5 million distinct CDR3 sequences, 35% to 45% occurring once. Sequencing used blood. The source is a woman aged 18-29 years in good health.

The table lists this clonotype with a few counts. The chain employs TRBV29-1 and TRBJ1-3; D is unclear. The CDR3 is made up of 12 amino acids. Germline V gives CDR1 SQVTM, CDR2 ANQGSEA. Trimming took 7 bases from V and 9 from J, leaving 16 bases between them. The CDR3 nucleotides read TGCAGCGCCACAGAAATCGACGGCACCATATATTTT. Translated, it gives CSATEIDGTIYF.

Only a few counts were recorded for this clonotype. The J gene is TRBJ1-6, the V gene TRBV11-2, with D perhaps matching TRBD1 (6 bases). Germline loops: CDR1 SGHAT, CDR2 FQNNGV. CDR3 length: 16 residues. V lost 5 bases and J 1 base, leaving 12 bases between the germline ends. CDR3 loop: CASSPGQGSYNSPLHF. As DNA, the CDR3 is TGTGCCAGCAGCCCGGGTCAGGGGTCCTATAATTCACCCCTCCACTTT.

The rearrangement links TRBV20-1 to TRBJ1-6; D ambiguous. The CDR3 is 14 amino acids. Trimming removed 0 bases from V and 11 bases from J, with 14 bases in between. Germline V gives CDR1 DFQATT, CDR2 SNEGSKA (reference sequence). CDR3 region: CSARDTEDWAPLHF. CDR3 coding DNA: TGCAGTGCTAGAGATACCGAAGATTGGGCACCCCTCCACTTT.

The genes are TRBV20-1 and TRBJ1-5, with a weak D call TRBD1 (5 bases). There are 14 residues in the CDR3. The V gene's germline CDR1 is DFQATT and CDR2 SNEGSKA (reference sequence). Between the trimmed V and J ends, which lost 1 base and 7 bases, there was a span of 14 bases. CDR3 sequence reads: CSARARREGQPQHF. The CDR3 DNA sequence: TGCAGTGCTAGAGCCCGCAGGGAGGGGCAGCCCCAGCATTTT.

J is TRBJ2-2 and V is TRBV4-2, with D uncertain. The germline CDR1 and CDR2 sequences are LGHNA and YNFKEQ. This CDR3 contains 15 residues. Trimming took off 5 bases at V and 0 bases at J, with 10 bases between the two ends. The CDR3 DNA sequence: TGTGCCAGCAGCAATCGGGCCTCGAACACCGGGGAGCTGTTTTTT. Translation gives CASSNRASNTGELFF.

The chain carries TRBV5-1 and TRBJ2-7; 7 nucleotides match TRBD1. V lost 4 bases, J lost 2 bases, and 12 bases stayed unmatched. Looked up from germline, CDR1 is SGHRS and CDR2 is YFSETQ. This CDR3 is 16 amino acids long. The CDR3 loop reads CASSPLWDRGTYEQYF. In nucleotides, the CDR3 is TGCGCCAGCAGCCCCCTTTGGGACAGAGGCACCTACGAGCAGTACTTC.

The rearrangement joins TRBV7-2 to TRBJ1-2, with D maybe TRBD1 (6 bases). V shed 3 bases and J shed 0 bases, with 11 bases lying between them. The CDR3 has 15 residues. Germline CDR1 SGHTA, CDR2 FQGNSA. CDR3 sequence: CASSFQTGPNYGYTF. The CDR3 coding sequence is TGTGCCAGCAGCTTCCAGACAGGTCCTAACTATGGCTACACCTTC.

The chain recombines TRBV4-1 with TRBJ1-3, with D unclear. The CDR3 is 16 residues long. The germline V and J ends were trimmed by 1 base and 2 bases, with 12 bases remaining between them. Germline values: CDR1 MGHRA, CDR2 YSYEKL. In DNA, the CDR3 is TGCGCCAGCAGCCAAGTTTACTCGGAGGCTGGAAACACCATATATTTT. It translates to CASSQVYSEAGNTIYF.

There are many counts of this clonotype. The V gene is TRBV29-1, the J gene TRBJ2-5; maybe TRBD1 (6 bases). Germline V gene lookup returns CDR1 SQVTM and CDR2 ANQGSEA. The CDR3 extends over 13 amino acids. Between the trimmed V and J ends, which lost 6 bases and 0 bases, there was a span of 11 bases. The CDR3 spells CSVVGQYQETQYF. The CDR3 DNA reads as TGCAGCGTGGTTGGACAGTACCAAGAGACCCAGTACTTC.

The gene calls are TRBV7-9 and TRBJ1-6; D possibly corresponds to TRBD1 (6 bases). V dropped 5 bases and J dropped 7 bases, with 12 bases sitting between them. The CDR3 totals 14 residues. Germline CDR1 is SEHNR and CDR2 is FQNEAQ (reference sequence). CDR3 sequence reads: CASSPGTQNSPLHF. The CDR3 coding sequence is TGTGCCAGCAGCCCCGGGACACAGAATTCACCCCTCCACTTT.

The chain links TRBV9 to TRBJ2-7, with D tentatively TRBD1 or TRBD2 (5 bases each). The CDR3 totals 15 residues. With 3 bases removed from V and 0 bases from J, the gap between germline ends came to 13 bases. The V gene's germline CDR1 is SGDLS and CDR2 YYNGEE. The CDR3 reads CASSATGTTSYEQYF. CDR3 sequence (DNA): TGTGCCAGCAGCGCTACCGGGACGACCTCCTACGAGCAGTACTTC.

There are a few counts of this clonotype. The chain combines TRBV27 with TRBJ2-1; 8 nucleotides line up with TRBD2. J lost 3 bases, V lost 6 bases, and 10 bases had no gene match. This CDR3 comprises 16 residues. The germline V gene encodes CDR1 MNHEY and CDR2 SMNVEV (reference sequence). Written as DNA, the CDR3 is TGTGCCAGCAGCCCCCTTCCCGGGACTAGCTACAATGAGCAGTTCTTC. Protein: CASSPLPGTSYNEQFF.

The gene calls are TRBV2 and TRBJ2-4; D may be TRBD1 or TRBD2 (5 bases each). The DNA end is more similar to TRBJ2-7, so the J call may be wrong. The V gene's germline CDR1 is SNHLY and CDR2 FYNNEI. The CDR3 covers 14 residues. The DNA for the CDR3 is TGTGCCAGCAGTTCAACTCAGGGAGCGGACGAGCAGTACTTC. The encoded protein is CASSSTQGADEQYF.

This chain connects TRBV3-1 to TRBJ1-2; 7 nucleotides align to TRBD1. The CDR3 contains 16 residues. The V and J ends lost 5 bases and 3 bases, in that order; junction bases with no gene match: 12. Germline lookup yields CDR1 LGHDT and CDR2 YNNKEL (reference sequence). This chain's CDR3 is CASSSHLTGRDYGYTF. The CDR3 coding sequence is TGTGCCAGCAGCTCCCACCTGACAGGGAGGGACTATGGCTACACCTTC.

This clonotype was detected a few times. The J gene is TRBJ1-2, the V gene TRBV7-9, with D hard to call. Between the trimmed V and J ends, which lost 7 bases and 4 bases, there was a span of 22 bases. CDR3 length: 16 residues. Germline V CDR1 and CDR2: SEHNR, FQNEAQ (reference sequence). In DNA, the CDR3 is TGTGCCAGCACCTCTAGGGAGGTCACCTGGGGCTATGGCTACACCTTC. Translated, it gives CASTSREVTWGYGYTF.

The rearrangement uses TRBV4-1 and TRBJ2-1; tentative D call: TRBD2 (8 bases). CDR1 and CDR2 from the germline V gene are MGHRA and YSYEKL. The CDR3 sequence is 17 residues long. Trimming removed 3 bases at V and 0 bases at J, with 15 bases between. CDR3 residues: CASSQFGRGRSYNEQFF. CDR3 bases: TGCGCCAGCAGCCAGTTCGGGAGGGGGCGCTCCTACAATGAGCAGTTCTTC.

V and J are TRBV6-6 and TRBJ2-5, with D maybe TRBD1 (5 bases). Trimming removed 5 bases at V and 0 bases at J, with 13 bases between. The CDR3 sequence is 15 residues long. The V gene's germline CDR1 is MNHNY and CDR2 SVGAGI (reference sequence). The CDR3 bases are TGTGCCAGCAGTCACCCTCAGGGAAACCAAGAGACCCAGTACTTC. This gives the protein CASSHPQGNQETQYF.

The rearrangement uses TRBV18 and TRBJ2-1; 7 bases are a match to TRBD1. V lost 1 base, J lost 1 base, and 4 bases stayed unmatched. This CDR3 is 16 amino acids long. Germline CDR1 and CDR2: KGHSH and LQKENI. The CDR3 region is CASSPHRGPSYNEQFF. In DNA, the CDR3 is TGTGCCAGCTCACCACACAGGGGCCCTTCCTACAATGAGCAGTTCTTC.

There are a few counts of this clonotype. V gene TRBV12-3 or TRBV12-4 combines with J gene TRBJ1-1; tentative D call: TRBD1 (6 bases). The ends were cut back, 5 bases at V and 2 bases at J, with 15 bases in the middle. The CDR3 sequence is 15 residues long. The CDR3 loop reads CASSHRTDPNTEAFF. As DNA, the CDR3 is TGTGCCAGCAGTCACAGGACAGACCCCAACACTGAAGCTTTCTTT.

This clonotype occurred a few times. The CDR3 sequence is CSAPRQGSPKFYGYTF. The CDR3 DNA reads as TGCAGTGCTCCTAGACAGGGGAGCCCAAAATTCTATGGCTACACCTTC. This chain connects TRBV20-1 to TRBJ1-2, with 8 nucleotides matching TRBD1. Germline CDR1 and CDR2: DFQATT and SNEGSKA (reference sequence). The ends lost 5 bases at V and 4 bases at J; junction bases unmatched: 15. This CDR3 spans 16 amino acids.

This clonotype has only one observation. This rearrangement joins TRBV6-6 to TRBJ2-3; 11 bases match TRBD1. There are 15 residues in the CDR3. CDR1 and CDR2 from the germline V gene are MNHNY and SVGAGI (reference sequence). V gave up 6 bases and J gave up 4 bases; unmatched junction bases: 6. The chain's CDR3 is CASRLEGQGADTQYF. The CDR3 nucleotides read TGTGCCAGCAGACTAGAGGGACAGGGGGCAGATACGCAGTATTTT.

The V call is TRBV9, the J call TRBJ1-2; D remains ambiguous. The germline CDR1 and CDR2 sequences are SGDLS and YYNGEE. The CDR3 loop spans 14 amino acids. V was clipped by 0 bases and J by 4 bases, with 10 bases between them. The CDR3 coding sequence is TGTGCCAGCAGCGTAGAGGCGAACTTCTATGGCTACACCTTC. Translated: CASSVEANFYGYTF.

V is TRBV12-3 or TRBV12-4 and J is TRBJ2-5; the match to TRBD2 covers 9 bases. The CDR3 loop spans 16 amino acids. Germline trimming cut 6 bases from V and 4 bases from J; bases unmatched to any gene: 12. CDR3 coding DNA: TGTGCCAGCAGAAGAGCTAGCGGGAAGGGAGGAGAGACCCAGTACTTC. It translates to CASRRASGKGGETQYF.

The rearrangement uses TRBV6-5 and TRBJ1-1, with D hard to call. Per the germline V gene, CDR1 is MNHEY and CDR2 is SVGAGI. The CDR3 has 13 residues. The CDR3 loop is CACTRVPNTEAFF. The DNA for the CDR3 is TGTGCTTGCACTCGGGTTCCTAACACTGAAGCTTTCTTT.

This clonotype was seen more than once but under ten times. This chain links TRBV6-2 or TRBV6-3 with TRBJ2-1; D is possibly TRBD2 (6 bases). Germline-derived CDR1 and CDR2 are MNHEY and SVGEGT. The V end was cut by 5 bases, the J end by 5 bases, with 10 bases between. This CDR3 is built from 13 residues. The CDR3 loop is CASSGRQHNEQFF. The CDR3 DNA is TGTGCCAGCAGTGGGAGGCAGCACAATGAGCAGTTCTTC.